The clone carrying this TCR beta chain was seen a few times. Its antigen remains unidentified. The entry originates in a study of CD8+ T cells in alopecia areata. Overall study context: Patients in the treated group were given tofacitinib by mouth, 5 to 10 mg twice a day. General study points: Scalp and blood samples kept many expanded lesional clones throughout tofacitinib. Tofacitinib significantly brought down scalp clonality and expanded CD8+ clones among top 100. Affected lesional scalp, above all in alopecia totalis/universalis, was more clonal than normal scalp.

The authors extracted RNA and reverse transcribed it into cDNA as the sequencing template. The data were produced by immunoSEQ multiplex PCR, yet TCRdb's version contains in-frame clones alone and is incomplete. The sample contains tens of thousands of clones, roughly 28% of which appear only once. Treatment: oral pan-JAK inhibitor, 5-10 mg twice daily. V gave up 0 bases and J gave up 4 bases; unmatched junction bases: 5. In germline, CDR1 is SGHRS, CDR2 YFSETQ. The CDR3 is 15 amino acids. Sample: CD8+ T cells sorted from blood, taken at week 4, from a patient treated with tofacitinib. This receptor was obtained from a human donor with alopecia areata. The chain links TRBV5-1 to TRBJ2-7; 9 bases agree with TRBD1. CDR3: CASSLVATGGYEQYF. DNA for the CDR3: TGCGCCAGCAGCTTGGTTGCGACAGGGGGTTACGAGCAGTACTTC.